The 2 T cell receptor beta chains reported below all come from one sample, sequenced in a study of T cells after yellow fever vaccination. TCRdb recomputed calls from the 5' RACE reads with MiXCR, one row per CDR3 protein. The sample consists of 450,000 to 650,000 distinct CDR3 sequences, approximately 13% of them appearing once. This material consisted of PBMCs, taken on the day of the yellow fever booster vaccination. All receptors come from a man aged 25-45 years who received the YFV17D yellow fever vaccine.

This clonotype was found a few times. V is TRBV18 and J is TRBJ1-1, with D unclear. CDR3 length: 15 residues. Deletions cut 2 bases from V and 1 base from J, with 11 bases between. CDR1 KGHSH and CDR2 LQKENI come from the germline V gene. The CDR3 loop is CASSPGSEGNTEAFF. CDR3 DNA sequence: TGTGCCAGCTCACCAGGTTCGGAGGGGAACACTGAAGCTTTCTTT.

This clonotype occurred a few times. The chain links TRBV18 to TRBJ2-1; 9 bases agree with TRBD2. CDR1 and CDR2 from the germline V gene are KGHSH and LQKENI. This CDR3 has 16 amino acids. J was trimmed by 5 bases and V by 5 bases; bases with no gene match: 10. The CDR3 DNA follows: TGTGCCAGCTCATCCAGACTAGCGGTGTTGGACAATGAGCAGTTCTTC. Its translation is CASSSRLAVLDNEQFF.